A selection of T cell receptor beta chains follows, all from one sample in a study of cytomegalovirus exposure and HLA in healthy donors. This table comes from immunoSEQ multiplex PCR, and its TCRdb copy is limited to in-frame clones, with some not included. The sample carries around 200,000 clones, over 70% recorded once. Sequencing was carried out using PBMCs. The receptors come from a man aged 50 to 60 in good health and CMV-seronegative. The CDR3 runs from the conserved cysteine through the conserved F or W. A D gene is named only where the DNA matches it firmly. Some rows have no size entry. The others give once, few or many, or a class for an expanded clone.

size	V	D	J	DNA	CDR3
.	TRBV11-2	.	TRBJ1-2	TGTGCCAGCAGCCCGACAGGAGGAGGCGGCTACACCTTC	CASSPTGGGGYTF
.	TRBV30	TRBD1	TRBJ2-7	TGTGCCTGGAGGGACAGGGGTAACGAGCAGTACTTC	CAWRDRGNEQYF
.	TRBV29-1	TRBD1	TRBJ2-1	TGCAGCGTAGACGGGACAGGGGGTAACTACAATGAGCAGTTCTTC	CSVDGTGGNYNEQFF
.	TRBV4-1	.	TRBJ2-7	TGCGCCAGCAGCCAAGTTCAGGACTACGAGCAGTACTTC	CASSQVQDYEQYF
.	TRBV5-1	.	TRBJ2-7	TGCGCCAGCAGCTTGGGGCAGCTGAGGGAGCAGTACTTC	CASSLGQLREQYF
.	TRBV11-2	.	TRBJ2-3	TGTGCCAGCAGCTTCAGGGGCACAGATACGCAGTATTTT	CASSFRGTDTQYF
.	TRBV7-9	.	TRBJ1-1	TGTGCCAGCAGCCCACGGGGAGGGAACACTGAAGCTTTCTTT	CASSPRGGNTEAFF
.	TRBV9	.	TRBJ2-5	TGTGCCAGCAGCGTAGGGGGGCAGAGGGAGACCCAGTACTTC	CASSVGGQRETQYF
.	TRBV27	TRBD2	TRBJ2-7	TGTGCCAGCAGTCACCTGACTAGCGGGGGGTTCGAGCAGTACTTC	CASSHLTSGGFEQYF
once	TRBV6-5	TRBD2	TRBJ2-5	TGTGCCAGCAGATATCAAAGCGGGGGGGCGGAGACCCAGTACTTC	CASRYQSGGAETQYF
.	TRBV9	.	TRBJ2-1	TGTGCCAGCAGCGTAGTTTCGCCCACCGCGGAAAATGAGCAGTTCTTC	CASSVVSPTAENEQFF
.	TRBV27	TRBD1	TRBJ1-1	TGTGCCAGCAGTGCGACAGGGGGCAGGACTGAAGCTTTCTTT	CASSATGGRTEAFF
.	TRBV21-1	.	TRBJ1-5	TGTGCCAGCAGCGGCGAGGGCCCGCATTTT	CASSGEGPHF
.	TRBV5-4	.	TRBJ2-3	TGTGCCAGCAGCTTCGACTTGGGGGGAGATACGCAGTATTTT	CASSFDLGGDTQYF